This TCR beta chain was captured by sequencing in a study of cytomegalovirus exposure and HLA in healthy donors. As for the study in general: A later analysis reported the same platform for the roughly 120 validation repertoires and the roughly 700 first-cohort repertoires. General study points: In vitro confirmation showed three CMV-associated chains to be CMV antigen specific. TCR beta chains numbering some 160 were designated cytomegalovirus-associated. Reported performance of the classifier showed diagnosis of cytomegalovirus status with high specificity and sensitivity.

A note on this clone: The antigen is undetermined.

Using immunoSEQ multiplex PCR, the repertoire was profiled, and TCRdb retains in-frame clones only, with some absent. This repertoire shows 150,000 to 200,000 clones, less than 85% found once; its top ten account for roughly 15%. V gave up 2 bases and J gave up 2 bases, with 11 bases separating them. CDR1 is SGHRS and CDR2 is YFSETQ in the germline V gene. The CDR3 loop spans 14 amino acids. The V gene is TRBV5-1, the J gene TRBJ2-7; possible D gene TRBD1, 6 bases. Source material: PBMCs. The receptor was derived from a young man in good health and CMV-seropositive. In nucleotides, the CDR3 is TGCGCCAGCAGCTTAGCGGACAGTACCTACGAGCAGTACTTC. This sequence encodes CASSLADSTYEQYF.